A selection of T cell receptor beta chains follows, all from one sample in a study of PD-1 blockade in classical Hodgkin lymphoma. The data were produced by immunoSEQ multiplex PCR, yet TCRdb's version contains in-frame clones alone and is incomplete. The sample includes around 34,000 clones, about 80% of them seen just once. This specimen was peripheral blood mononuclear cells (PBMCs), taken before the second cycle of nivolumab. All receptors derive from a human donor with classical Hodgkin lymphoma. CDR3s include the opening cysteine and the closing phenylalanine or tryptophan. A D gene is named only where the DNA matches it firmly. Size is stated for part of the rows, as once, few or many counts, or as a class when the clone is expanded.

clone_size d_call j_call v_call cdr3_aa cdr3_nt
few TRBD1 TRBJ1-2 TRBV6-5 CASRTRGHGYTF TGTGCCAGCAGAACCAGGGGGCACGGCTACACCTTC
- - TRBJ2-6 TRBV19 CASSSDLLGGANVLTF TGTGCCAGTAGTTCAGATCTACTGGGAGGGGCCAACGTCCTGACTTTC
- TRBD2 TRBJ2-3 TRBV7-9 CASSLRTSPNTQYF TGTGCCAGCAGCCTAAGGACTAGTCCAAATACGCAGTATTTT
once - TRBJ1-4 TRBV5-1 CASSLVGTTNEKLFF TGCGCCAGCAGCTTGGTTGGCACAACTAATGAAAAACTGTTTTTT
- - TRBJ1-3 TRBV9 CASSPQNGEPGNTIYF TGTGCCAGCAGCCCCCAGAACGGTGAGCCTGGAAACACCATATATTTT
- TRBD2 TRBJ2-1 TRBV7-6 CASSLGGARNEQFF TGTGCCAGCAGCCTCGGGGGGGCAAGGAATGAGCAGTTCTTC
- TRBD1 TRBJ1-1 TRBV6-4 CASGDRGRLSPEAFF TGTGCCAGCGGGGACAGGGGGAGATTGAGCCCTGAAGCTTTCTTT
once - TRBJ1-2 TRBV18 CASSPLSGPDNNYGYTF TGTGCCAGCTCACCACTATCCGGCCCGGACAATAACTATGGCTACACCTTC
- - TRBJ2-5 TRBV18 CASSPGDETQYF TGTGCCAGCTCACCAGGGGACGAGACCCAGTACTTC
- - TRBJ1-1 TRBV5-6 CASSLRGTEAFF TGTGCCAGCAGCTTGAGGGGTACTGAAGCTTTCTTT
- TRBD1 TRBJ1-2 TRBV5-1 CASSPVTGVVGYTF TGCGCCAGCAGTCCCGTTACAGGGGTTGTCGGCTACACCTTC
- - TRBJ1-2 TRBV27 CASSLEARALYGYTF TGTGCCAGCAGTTTAGAGGCAAGGGCACTTTACGGCTACACCTTC
- - TRBJ2-7 TRBV7-3 CASSIDREGEQYF TGTGCCAGCAGCATTGACAGGGAGGGCGAGCAGTACTTC
once - TRBJ1-1 TRBV4-1 CASSPQGGRDIDAFF TGCGCCAGCAGCCCCCAGGGCGGTCGGGACATCGACGCTTTCTTT
- TRBD2 TRBJ2-5 TRBV5-1 CASMRRGGAKETQYF TGCGCCAGCATGCGGCGGGGGGGGGCGAAAGAGACCCAGTACTTC
- - TRBJ2-3 TRBV4-2 CASSQVSPRTSTDTQYF TGTGCCAGCAGCCAAGTCTCCCCGAGAACTAGCACAGATACGCAGTATTTT
- - TRBJ1-5 TRBV9 CASSDTGRRGQPQHF TGTGCCAGCAGTGATACAGGGCGGCGGGGGCAGCCCCAGCATTTT
- - TRBJ2-5 TRBV7-7 CASSSDGGETQYF TGTGCCAGCAGCTCGGACGGAGGGGAGACCCAGTACTTC
- - TRBJ2-3 TRBV9 CASSGGPTRDTQYF TGTGCCAGCAGCGGGGGGCCGACTCGGGATACGCAGTATTTT
once TRBD2 TRBJ2-1 TRBV7-9 CASSSTSGDYNEQFF TGTGCCAGCAGCTCTACTAGCGGGGATTACAATGAGCAGTTCTTC
- - TRBJ2-7 TRBV9 CASGTLLTEQYF TGTGCCAGCGGGACACTACTTACCGAGCAGTACTTC
- - TRBJ2-1 TRBV7-8 CASSSGTRRGYNEQFF TGTGCCAGCAGCTCTGGTACGCGTCGCGGCTACAATGAGCAGTTCTTC
- TRBD1 TRBJ1-4 TRBV7-9 CASSSWTGGEKLFF TGTGCCAGCAGCTCCTGGACAGGGGGGGAAAAACTGTTTTTT
- - TRBJ2-3 TRBV10-2 CASRDTSNTDTQYF TGCGCCAGCCGGGACACCTCTAACACAGATACGCAGTATTTT
- - TRBJ1-3 TRBV14 CASSQFPGREISGNTIYF TGTGCCAGCAGCCAATTTCCAGGGAGGGAGATCTCTGGAAACACCATATATTTT
few - TRBJ1-4 TRBV7-6 CASSPSVPATNEKLFF TGTGCCAGCAGCCCCTCAGTCCCCGCAACTAATGAAAAACTGTTTTTT
- - TRBJ1-5 TRBV9 CASSVDSRQPQHF TGTGCCAGCAGCGTCGACAGCCGGCAGCCCCAGCATTTT
- - TRBJ2-7 TRBV5-3 CARSFTGASYEQYF TGTGCCAGAAGCTTCACGGGAGCCTCCTACGAGCAGTACTTC
few - TRBJ2-3 TRBV6-5 CASSWVMGDTQYF TGTGCCAGCAGTTGGGTCATGGGGGATACGCAGTATTTT
- - TRBJ1-2 TRBV7-2 CASSLGVIGRSGYTF TGTGCCAGCAGCTTAGGTGTAATTGGGCGCAGCGGCTACACCTTC
- - TRBJ1-3 TRBV7-2 CASSSTFGGGGNTIYF TGTGCCAGCAGCTCTACATTCGGAGGGGGGGGAAACACCATATATTTT
once - TRBJ1-2 TRBV29-1 CSVGGDSGGYTF TGCAGCGTTGGGGGGGATTCGGGTGGCTACACCTTC
once - TRBJ2-1 TRBV7-8 CASSLAEEAGLGNEQFF TGTGCCAGCAGCTTAGCGGAAGAGGCAGGGTTGGGGAATGAGCAGTTCTTC
- TRBD1 TRBJ2-7 TRBV5-1 CASSLGWDRGEQYF TGCGCCAGCAGCTTAGGTTGGGACAGGGGCGAGCAGTACTTC
- - TRBJ2-2 TRBV12-5 CASGTGNANTGELFF TGTGCTAGTGGAACCGGTAACGCGAACACCGGGGAGCTGTTTTTT
- - TRBJ1-4 TRBV29-1 CSVEVVLENEKLFF TGCAGCGTTGAAGTGGTCCTCGAAAATGAAAAACTGTTTTTT
- - TRBJ1-1 TRBV4-3 CASSQDQGNAEAFF TGCGCCAGCAGCCAAGATCAGGGAAACGCTGAAGCTTTCTTT
- - TRBJ1-2 TRBV15 CATSREDSYGYTF TGTGCCACCAGCAGAGAGGACAGCTATGGCTACACCTTC
few - TRBJ1-4 TRBV6-1 CASSDIGGEKLFF TGTGCCAGCAGTGATATTGGGGGAGAAAAACTGTTTTTT
- - TRBJ1-3 TRBV5-6 CASSPESAGNTIYF TGTGCCAGCAGCCCAGAGTCGGCAGGAAACACCATATATTTT
- - TRBJ1-1 TRBV30 CAWSAPFAGPMGEAFF TGTGCCTGGAGTGCCCCATTCGCAGGGCCGATGGGTGAAGCTTTCTTT
few - TRBJ2-5 TRBV9 CASSLGSPYQETQYF TGTGCCAGCAGCCTCGGTAGCCCCTACCAAGAGACCCAGTACTTC
- - TRBJ2-7 TRBV9 CASSIGGTSYEQYF TGTGCCAGCAGCATCGGAGGAACCTCCTACGAGCAGTACTTC
- - TRBJ1-6 TRBV27 CASSLGRYNSPLHF TGTGCCAGCAGTTTAGGCCGGTATAATTCACCCCTCCACTTT
- - TRBJ1-5 TRBV7-6 CASSRNRDQPQHF TGTGCCAGCAGCCGAAACAGGGATCAGCCCCAGCATTTT
few - TRBJ2-7 TRBV27 CASSLGRGYEQYF TGTGCCAGCAGTTTGGGAAGGGGCTACGAGCAGTACTTC
- - TRBJ2-3 TRBV6-5 CASSYGASWSDTQYF TGTGCCAGCAGTTACGGGGCTAGTTGGTCAGATACGCAGTATTTT
- TRBD1 TRBJ2-2 TRBV18 CASSLKKGQGGVTGELFF TGTGCCAGCTCACTCAAAAAAGGACAGGGCGGAGTCACCGGGGAGCTGTTTTTT
- - TRBJ2-1 TRBV4-3 CASSRTRDRLNEQFF TGCGCCAGCAGCCGCACCCGGGACCGGTTAAATGAGCAGTTCTTC
- TRBD1 TRBJ2-3 TRBV5-5 CASSLTPGGAGRDTQYF TGTGCCAGCAGCTTGACACCAGGGGGCGCAGGCAGGGATACGCAGTATTTT
- TRBD1 TRBJ1-6 TRBV19 CASSMDRASSPLHF TGTGCCAGTAGTATGGACAGGGCCAGTTCACCCCTCCACTTT
- TRBD1 TRBJ1-5 TRBV6-1 CASSGGTGEEPQHF TGTGCCAGCAGTGGAGGGACAGGGGAGGAGCCCCAGCATTTT
few - TRBJ2-2 TRBV19 CASSIVLTGELFF TGTGCCAGTAGTATAGTACTCACCGGGGAGCTGTTTTTT
- TRBD2 TRBJ2-1 TRBV5-1 CASCLMGGIHNEQFF TGCGCCAGCTGTCTAATGGGGGGGATCCACAATGAGCAGTTCTTC
- - TRBJ2-3 TRBV5-1 CASSHVSGGTDTQYF TGCGCCAGCAGTCATGTCTCGGGGGGCACAGATACGCAGTATTTT
- - TRBJ1-6 TRBV11-1 CASSLGTDYNSPLHF TGTGCCAGCAGCTTAGGGACGGATTATAATTCACCCCTCCACTTT
- - TRBJ1-1 TRBV10-1 CASSDYALGDTEAFF TGCGCCAGCAGTGACTATGCTCTGGGGGACACTGAAGCTTTCTTT